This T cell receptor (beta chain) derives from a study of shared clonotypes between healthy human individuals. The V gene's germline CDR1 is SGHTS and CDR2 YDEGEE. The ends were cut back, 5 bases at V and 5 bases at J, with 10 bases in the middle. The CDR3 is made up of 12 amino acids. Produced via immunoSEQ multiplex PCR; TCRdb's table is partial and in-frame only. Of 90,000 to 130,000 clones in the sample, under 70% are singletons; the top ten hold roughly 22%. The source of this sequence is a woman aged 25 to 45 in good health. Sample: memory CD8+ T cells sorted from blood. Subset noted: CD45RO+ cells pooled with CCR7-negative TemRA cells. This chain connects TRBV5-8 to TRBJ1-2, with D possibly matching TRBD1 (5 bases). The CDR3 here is CASSSGTYGYTF. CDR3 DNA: TGTGCCAGCAGTTCGGGGACTTATGGCTACACCTTC.